These 30 T cell receptor beta chains share one sample of origin, sequenced in a study of T cells in Graves' hyperthyroidism and ophthalmopathy. There were TCR beta CDR3 regions amplified from RNA transcripts. In the first-round RT-PCR of the TCR CDR3, the HTBI primer set was used. TCRdb independently ran MiXCR on the multiplex PCR reads; one entry per CDR3 protein. Of nearly 750,000 distinct CDR3 sequences in the sample, about 35% were seen once. The specimen was blood. These receptor sequences come from a woman between 35 and 50 years old with Graves' hyperthyroidism.

A note on this clonotype: Possible read error: a much larger clone is one base away. The final CDR3 position lacks the conserved phenylalanine or tryptophan, pointing to a likely read error. This chain links TRBV10-3 with TRBJ2-5; possibly TRBD2 for D (6 bases). This CDR3 has 13 amino acids. Germline CDR1 is ENHRY and CDR2 is SYGVKD. V gave up 11 bases and J gave up 5 bases, with 18 bases separating them. CDR3 bases: TGTGCCGTCCGGGACGCGGGGAGTGAGACCCAGTACCTC. Its translation is CAVRDAGSETQYL.

The chain has TRBV19 and TRBJ1-5, with D possibly being TRBD1 (6 bases). Germline assignment: CDR1 LNHDA and CDR2 SQIVND (reference sequence). The CDR3 spans 13 residues. The V gene lost 5 bases and the J gene lost 6 bases, with 11 bases spanning the gap. CDR3 in DNA: TGTGCCAGTAGTCCAGGGGTTCGTCAGCCCCAGCATTTT. This encodes CASSPGVRQPQHF.

This clonotype was seen only a few times. The gene calls are TRBV7-9 and TRBJ2-7; D unclear. V gave up 3 bases and J gave up 0 bases, with 6 bases separating them. The CDR3 contains 13 residues. Per the germline V gene, CDR1 is SEHNR and CDR2 is FQNEAQ (reference sequence). The chain's CDR3 is CASSLGISYEQYF. As DNA, the CDR3 is TGTGCCAGCAGCTTGGGGATCTCCTACGAGCAGTACTTC. Complete variable domain (other parts from reference TRBV7-9 and TRBJ2-7): DTGVSQNPRHKITKRGQNVTFRCDPISEHNRLYWYRQTLGQGPEFLTYFQNEAQLEKSRLLSDRFSAERPKGSFSTLEIQRTEQGDSAMYLCASSLGISYEQYFGPGTRLTVT.

There are a few counts of this clonotype. The chain joins TRBV19 to TRBJ1-6; TRBD1 aligns across 7 bases. The V and J ends lost 6 bases and 10 bases, in that order; junction bases with no gene match: 6. Germline values: CDR1 LNHDA, CDR2 SQIVND (reference sequence). The CDR3 has 13 residues. This CDR3 is CASRLDRNSPLHF. In nucleotides, the CDR3 is TGTGCCAGTAGACTGGACAGGAACTCACCCCTCCACTTT. The full variable domain, its missing parts supplied by reference TRBV19 and TRBJ1-6, is DGGITQSPKYLFRKEGQNVTLSCEQNLNHDAMYWYRQDPGQGLRLIYYSQIVNDFQKGDIAEGYSVSREKKESFPLTVTSAQKNPTAFYLCASRLDRNSPLHFGNGTRLTVT.

In its sample, this clonotype was seen many times. V and J are TRBV7-9 and TRBJ2-2, with 7 bases that match TRBD2. Germline V CDR1 and CDR2: SEHNR, FQNEAQ (reference sequence). The CDR3 extends over 14 amino acids. Trimming at V came to 7 bases and at J to 4 bases, leaving 6 bases not matched to a gene. The CDR3 DNA is TGTGCCAGCATTCCGGGACTACTCACCGGGGAGCTGTTTTTT. The encoded protein is CASIPGLLTGELFF.

V is TRBV5-1 and J is TRBJ2-7; 8 positions match TRBD1. CDR3 size: 15 residues. Germline loops: CDR1 SGHRS, CDR2 YFSETQ. V lost 2 bases to trimming and J lost 1 base; unmatched junction nucleotides: 5. CDR3 nucleotides: TGCGCCAGCAGCTTAAGACAGGGGAGGTCCTACGAGCAGTACTTC. It yields the protein CASSLRQGRSYEQYF.

Many counts were recorded for this clonotype. The gene calls are TRBV6-5 and TRBJ2-7; the D is unclear. Germline V gene data show CDR1 as MNHEY and CDR2 as SVGAGI. V lost 2 bases to trimming and J lost 1 base, with 6 bases between them. The CDR3 is 13 residues long. This CDR3 reads CASSYEASYEQYF. In DNA form, the CDR3 reads TGTGCCAGCAGTTACGAGGCGTCCTACGAGCAGTACTTC.

Notes on this clonotype: This may stem from a read error, because a much larger clone lies one nucleotide away. This chain connects TRBV7-9 to TRBJ1-1, with D unclear. This CDR3 comprises 13 residues. Germline V gives CDR1 SEHNR, CDR2 FQNEAQ (reference sequence). Here the CDR3 DNA reads TGTGCCAGCAGGGGAACTGGGAACACTGAATCTTTCTTT. Translation gives CASRGTGNTESFF.

The chain joins TRBV7-2 to TRBJ1-6, with D possibly TRBD1 on 6 matching bases. The CDR3 covers 14 residues. CDR1 SGHTA and CDR2 FQGNSA come from the germline V gene. V shed 6 bases and J shed 10 bases, with 16 bases lying between them. The CDR3 loop is CASSYSRGRSPLHF. The CDR3 DNA follows: TGTGCCAGCAGTTATTCCAGGGGCCGATCACCCCTCCACTTT. The complete variable domain, with remaining parts taken from reference TRBV7-2 and TRBJ1-6, reads GAGVSQSPSNKVTEKGKDVELRCDPISGHTALYWYRQSLGQGLEFLIYFQGNSAPDKSGLPSDRFSAERTGGSVSTLTIQRTQQEDSAVYLCASSYSRGRSPLHFGNGTRLTVT.

This sequence joins TRBV12-3 or TRBV12-4 and TRBJ2-5; possibly TRBD2 for D (7 bases). The CDR3 totals 14 residues. CDR3 in DNA: TGTGCTAGCGCCGGACCAGGGGAGGGCAGTGCCCAGTACTTC. It encodes CASAGPGEGSAQYF.

This clonotype was picked up many times. This chain uses TRBV29-1 with TRBJ1-2, with 10 positions matching TRBD1. The CDR3 runs 14 residues. Trimming took 3 bases from V and 4 from J; bases not matched to a gene: 5. Germline V gene sequence: CDR1 SQVTM, CDR2 ANQGSEA. This CDR3 reads CSVEGDRGVYGYTF. In nucleotides, the CDR3 is TGCAGCGTTGAGGGGGACAGGGGAGTCTATGGCTACACCTTC.

This clonotype was seen a handful of times. The chain combines TRBV4-3 with TRBJ2-7; 7 bases map to TRBD2. The germline V gene has CDR1 LGHNA and CDR2 YSLEER. The CDR3 is 16 amino acids. After removal of 1 base from V and 0 bases from J, the junction contained 6 bases not matched to a gene. The CDR3 sequence: CASSQALADSSYEQYF. The CDR3 region has the DNA TGCGCCAGCAGCCAAGCCCTAGCGGATAGCTCCTACGAGCAGTACTTC.

The chain couples TRBV9 to TRBJ1-4, with D unclear. V was trimmed by 0 bases and J by 3 bases, leaving 9 bases between them. CDR1 SGDLS and CDR2 YYNGEE come from the germline V gene. The CDR3 is 15 amino acids. CDR3 nucleotide sequence: TGTGCCAGCAGCGTAGAGGGTTTTTCTAATGAAAAACTGTTTTTT. Protein: CASSVEGFSNEKLFF.

This chain connects TRBV7-9 to TRBJ1-1; 7 nucleotides align to TRBD1. The V segment lost 5 bases and the J segment 0 bases; nucleotides outside the gene matches: 6. Germline V gives CDR1 SEHNR, CDR2 FQNEAQ (reference sequence). This CDR3 region has 15 residues. CDR3 DNA: TGTGCCAGCAGCATAGACAGGGAGATGAACACTGAAGCTTTCTTT. Its translation is CASSIDREMNTEAFF.

V gene TRBV4-2 combines with J gene TRBJ1-3; possibly TRBD1 for D (5 bases). The CDR3 is 16 residues long. Germline-derived CDR1 and CDR2 are LGHNA and YNFKEQ. The ends were cut back, 0 bases at V and 3 bases at J, with 12 bases in the middle. CDR3: CASSQERGSIGNTIYF. In DNA, the CDR3 is TGTGCCAGCAGCCAAGAACGGGGCTCTATTGGAAACACCATATATTTT.

In this sample, this clonotype turned up many times. The chain has TRBV15 and TRBJ1-6, with unresolved D. The germline gives CDR1 LNHNV, CDR2 YYDKDF (reference sequence). V was clipped by 0 bases and J by 9 bases, with 15 bases between them. The CDR3 has 16 amino acids. CDR3 sequence: CATSRDNSGIGSPLHF. The CDR3 coding sequence is TGTGCCACCAGCAGAGATAATTCCGGAATAGGTTCACCCCTCCACTTT.

This clonotype occurred many times. The V and J genes are TRBV7-2 and TRBJ1-2, with TRBD1 as a possible D gene (5 bases). This CDR3 contains 13 residues. Trimming cost V 2 bases and J 8 bases, with 12 bases left between them. Germline V lookup: CDR1 SGHTA, CDR2 FQGNSA. The CDR3 DNA reads as TGTGCCAGCAGCTTACGGGGACGGGAGGGCTACACCTTC. This translates into CASSLRGREGYTF.

The table lists this clonotype with many counts. V and J are TRBV20-1 and TRBJ1-6; D possibly corresponds to TRBD1 (5 bases). Germline CDR1 and CDR2: DFQATT and SNEGSKA (reference sequence). The CDR3 sequence is 15 residues long. V was cut by 3 bases and J by 0 bases, with 9 bases left in between. In DNA, the CDR3 is TGCAGTGCTAGTGGGGGAAGCTCCTATAATTCACCCCTCCACTTT. The encoded protein is CSASGGSSYNSPLHF.

Of note for this clonotype: A read error may be the cause here, since a much bigger clone is one base away. The chain is built from TRBV7-3 and TRBJ2-1, with D perhaps matching TRBD1 (5 bases). The length of the CDR3 is 15 residues. CDR1 is SGHTA and CDR2 is FQGTGA in the germline V gene. With 5 bases removed from V and 10 bases from J, the gap between germline ends came to 21 bases. The CDR3 nucleotides read TGTGCCAGCAGCACCCAACCAGGGCCGGTCTACGAGCAGTTCTTC. Translating gives CASSTQPGPVYEQFF.

V usage is TRBV7-2 and J usage is TRBJ2-1, with D possibly TRBD2 on 5 matching bases. Germline-derived CDR1 and CDR2 are SGHTA and FQGNSA. The V end lost 0 bases, the J end lost 2 bases, and 11 bases lay between the germline ends. The CDR3 covers 16 residues. The CDR3 coding sequence is TGTGCCAGCAGCTTAGCGCGGGCGAATCCCTACAATGAGCAGTTCTTC. Protein sequence: CASSLARANPYNEQFF.

This clonotype was found many times. This sequence joins TRBV7-3 and TRBJ2-2, with no clear D. The CDR3 has 12 residues. V lost 7 bases and J lost 4, with 7 bases in between. Per the germline V gene, CDR1 is SGHTA and CDR2 is FQGTGA. CDR3 loop: CASMDGTGELFF. The CDR3 nucleotides are TGTGCCAGCATGGACGGCACCGGGGAGCTGTTTTTT.

In this sample, this clonotype turned up a few times. V and J are TRBV5-6 and TRBJ1-6, with a weak D call TRBD1 (5 bases). This CDR3 contains 17 residues. CDR1 and CDR2 from the germline V gene are SGHDT and YYEEEE. V lost 3 bases, J lost 0 bases, and 13 bases lay in between. The CDR3 region has the DNA TGTGCCAGCAGCTGGGGCGCGGGGACCTCCTATAATTCACCCCTCCACTTT. It yields the protein CASSWGAGTSYNSPLHF. The full variable domain, completed using reference TRBV5-6 and TRBJ1-6, is DAGVTQSPTHLIKTRGQQVTLRCSPKSGHDTVSWYQQALGQGPQFIFQYYEEEERQRGNFPDRFSGHQFPNYSSELNVNALLLGDSALYLCASSWGAGTSYNSPLHFGNGTRLTVT.

The CDR3 protein is CSADRVAESSYNEQFF. DNA of the CDR3: TGCAGTGCTGACCGAGTAGCGGAGAGCTCCTACAATGAGCAGTTCTTC. The chain links TRBV20-1 to TRBJ2-1, with D tentatively TRBD2 (6 bases). CDR3 length equals 16 residues. Looked up from germline, CDR1 is DFQATT and CDR2 is SNEGSKA (reference sequence). Trimming removed 5 bases at V and 0 bases at J, with 17 bases between.

The genes are TRBV7-2 and TRBJ1-2; maybe TRBD1 (5 bases). The CDR3 contains 12 residues. Looked up from germline, CDR1 is SGHTA and CDR2 is FQGNSA. Trimming stripped 9 bases from V and 6 bases from J, with 14 bases between. The CDR3 DNA reads TGTGCCAGTCACGGGACGGTGCATGGCTACACCTTC. Residues: CASHGTVHGYTF.

The table lists this clonotype with a count of one. A read error may be the cause here, since a much bigger clone is one base away. In DNA, the CDR3 is TGCAGCGTCGGGAATAGCGTCACCGGGGAGCTGTTTTTT. It encodes CSVGNSVTGELFF. This chain joins TRBV29-1 and TRBJ2-2; a possible D gene is TRBD2 (5 bases). V was clipped by 6 bases and J by 4 bases, with 12 bases between them. The CDR3 length is 13 residues. CDR1 SQVTM and CDR2 ANQGSEA come from the germline V gene.

Concerning this clonotype itself: It is likely a read error, because the conserved phenylalanine at the end of the CDR3 is missing. The gene calls are TRBV7-9 and TRBJ1-2, with D hard to call. CDR3 length: 11 residues. Trimming cost V 1 base and J 7 bases, with 4 bases left between them. Looked up from germline, CDR1 is SEHNR and CDR2 is FQNEAQ (reference sequence). The CDR3 DNA follows: TGTGCCAGCAGCTTAGTCGGTGGCTACACCTCC. Its protein product is CASSLVGGYTS.

This clonotype has more than one count but fewer than ten. This chain uses TRBV7-8 with TRBJ1-2, with a possible D match to TRBD1 (5 bases). CDR1 SGHVS and CDR2 FQNEAQ come from the germline V gene. This CDR3 is built from 16 residues. Trimming pared 1 base from V and 8 bases from J, leaving 20 bases between. The CDR3: CASSLDGRVPRGGYTF. CDR3 coding DNA: TGTGCCAGCAGCTTAGACGGCAGGGTTCCCCGAGGGGGCTACACCTTC. The variable domain in full, with the rest retrieved from reference TRBV7-8 and TRBJ1-2, is GAGVSQSPRYKVAKRGQDVALRCDPISGHVSLFWYQQALGQGPEFLTYFQNEAQLDKSGLPSDRFFAERPEGSVSTLKIQRTQQEDSAVYLCASSLDGRVPRGGYTFGSGTRLTVV.

This clonotype was counted many times. The chain joins TRBV29-1 to TRBJ1-2, with 10 bases identical to TRBD1. CDR3 size: 14 residues. From germline, CDR1 is SQVTM and CDR2 ANQGSEA. V shed 0 bases, J shed 7 bases, and the junction held 5 bases outside the gene matches. In DNA form, the CDR3 reads TGCAGCGTTGAAGACCAGGGACAGGGGAGTGGCTACACCTTC. Amino acid sequence: CSVEDQGQGSGYTF.

The chain joins TRBV4-2 to TRBJ2-5; TRBD2 matches 8 bases. The trim removed 0 bases at V and 5 bases at J, leaving 5 bases unmatched. Per the germline V gene, CDR1 is LGHNA and CDR2 is YNFKEQ. The CDR3 extends over 15 amino acids. For the CDR3, the DNA is TGTGCCAGCAGCCAAGATGCGGGGGGAGAGGAGACCCAGTACTTC. It translates to CASSQDAGGEETQYF.

Comments on this clonotype: Germline is not matched at one junction end, which may reflect a read error. The V call is TRBV2, the J call TRBJ2-2; D is perhaps TRBD2 (6 bases). This CDR3 contains 13 residues. Looked up from germline, CDR1 is SNHLY and CDR2 is FYNNEI. The CDR3 coding sequence is TGTGCCAGCAGGGGTACGAACACCGGGGGGCTGTTTTTT. It is translated as CASRGTNTGGLFF.